This T cell receptor beta chain was profiled in a study of response to subunit inactivated influenza vaccine. TCRdb re-derived calls from the RT-PCR reads in MiXCR, one entry per CDR3 protein. The profile shows under 550,000 distinct CDR3 sequences, 7.6% of them singletons. Overall study findings and caveats: Each seasonal flu vaccination may recruit only limited new T cells, authors suggested.

This clonotype occurred many times. The target antigen is unknown. Deletions cut 8 bases from V and 3 bases from J, with 17 bases between. Germline V gene sequence: CDR1 MDHEN, CDR2 SYDVKM. The CDR3 is made up of 14 amino acids. The sequence derives from a man between 50 and 75 years old who received an inactivated influenza vaccine. This chain uses TRBV28 with TRBJ2-7; D not certain. Sequenced material: PBMCs from blood, taken roughly 24 months after vaccination. In DNA form, the CDR3 reads TGTGCCAGCCAAGGACCGGGCAGAAACTACGAGCAGTACTTC. Its translation is CASQGPGRNYEQYF.